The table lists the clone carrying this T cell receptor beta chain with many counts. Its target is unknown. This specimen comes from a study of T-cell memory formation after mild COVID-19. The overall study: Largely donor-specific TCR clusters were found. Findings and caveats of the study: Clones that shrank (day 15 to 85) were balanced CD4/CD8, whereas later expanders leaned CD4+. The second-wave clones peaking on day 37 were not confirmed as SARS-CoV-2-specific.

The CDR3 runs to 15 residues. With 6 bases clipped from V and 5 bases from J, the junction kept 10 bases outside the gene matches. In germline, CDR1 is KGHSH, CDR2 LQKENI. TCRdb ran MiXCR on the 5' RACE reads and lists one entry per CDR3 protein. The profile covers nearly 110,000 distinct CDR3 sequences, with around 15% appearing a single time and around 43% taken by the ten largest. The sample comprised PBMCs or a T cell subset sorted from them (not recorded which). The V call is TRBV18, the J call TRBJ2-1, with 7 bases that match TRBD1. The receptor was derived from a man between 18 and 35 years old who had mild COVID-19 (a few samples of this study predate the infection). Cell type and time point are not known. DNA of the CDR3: TGTGCCAGCTCCCTTTTCCGGACAGGAGACAATGAGCAGTTCTTC. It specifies CASSLFRTGDNEQFF.